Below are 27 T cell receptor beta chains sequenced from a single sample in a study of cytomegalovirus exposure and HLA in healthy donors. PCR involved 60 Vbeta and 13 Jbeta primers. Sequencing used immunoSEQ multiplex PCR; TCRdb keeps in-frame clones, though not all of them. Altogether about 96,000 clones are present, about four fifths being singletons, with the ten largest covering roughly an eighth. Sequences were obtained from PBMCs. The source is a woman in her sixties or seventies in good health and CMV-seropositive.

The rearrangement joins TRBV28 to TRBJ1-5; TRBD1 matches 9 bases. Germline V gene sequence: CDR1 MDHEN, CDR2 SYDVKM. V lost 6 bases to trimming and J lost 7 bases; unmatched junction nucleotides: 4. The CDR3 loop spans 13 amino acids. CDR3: CASSWTGVQPQHF. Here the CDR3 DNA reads TGTGCCAGCAGCTGGACAGGGGTGCAGCCCCAGCATTTT. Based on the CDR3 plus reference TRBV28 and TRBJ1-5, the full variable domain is DVKVTQSSRYLVKRTGEKVFLECVQDMDHENMFWYRQDPGLGLRLIYFSYDVKMKEKGDIPEGYSVSREKKERFSLILESASTNQTSMYLCASSWTGVQPQHFGDGTRLSIL.

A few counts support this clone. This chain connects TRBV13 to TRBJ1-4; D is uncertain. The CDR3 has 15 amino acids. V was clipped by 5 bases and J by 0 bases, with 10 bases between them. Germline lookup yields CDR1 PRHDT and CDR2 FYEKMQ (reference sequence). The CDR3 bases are TGTGCCAGCAGCGGTGGACTGTCAACTAATGAAAAACTGTTTTTT. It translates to CASSGGLSTNEKLFF.

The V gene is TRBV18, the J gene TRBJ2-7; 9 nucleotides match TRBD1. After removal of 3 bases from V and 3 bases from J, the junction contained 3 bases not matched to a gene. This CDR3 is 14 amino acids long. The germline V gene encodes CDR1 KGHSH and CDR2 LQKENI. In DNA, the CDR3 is TGTGCCAGCTCACCCCGGGACAGGGTCTACGAGCAGTACTTC. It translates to CASSPRDRVYEQYF.

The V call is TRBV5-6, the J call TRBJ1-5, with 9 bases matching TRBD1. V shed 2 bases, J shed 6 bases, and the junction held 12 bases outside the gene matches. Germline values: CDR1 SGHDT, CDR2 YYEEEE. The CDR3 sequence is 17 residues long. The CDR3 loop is CASSLAGIQGAGQPQHF. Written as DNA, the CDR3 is TGTGCCAGCAGCTTAGCCGGAATACAGGGGGCCGGTCAGCCCCAGCATTTT.

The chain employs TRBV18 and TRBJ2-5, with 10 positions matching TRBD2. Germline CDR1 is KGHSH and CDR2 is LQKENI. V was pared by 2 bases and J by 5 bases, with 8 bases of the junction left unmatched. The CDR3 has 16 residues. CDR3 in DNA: TGTGCCAGCTCACCATTTAGCGGGGGGTCTGCGGAGACCCAGTACTTC. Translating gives CASSPFSGGSAETQYF.

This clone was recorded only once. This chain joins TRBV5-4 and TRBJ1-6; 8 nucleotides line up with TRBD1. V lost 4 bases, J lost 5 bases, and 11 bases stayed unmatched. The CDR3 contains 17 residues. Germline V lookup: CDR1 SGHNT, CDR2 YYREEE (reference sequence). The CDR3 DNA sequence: TGTGCCAGCAGCCCGGTGGGGGGGACAGGAGATAATTCACCCCTCCACTTT. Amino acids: CASSPVGGTGDNSPLHF.

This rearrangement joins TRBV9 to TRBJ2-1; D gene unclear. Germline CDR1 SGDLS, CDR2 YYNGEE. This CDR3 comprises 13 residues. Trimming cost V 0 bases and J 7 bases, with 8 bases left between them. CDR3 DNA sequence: TGTGCCAGCAGCGTAGATCTCAGGAATGAGCAGTTCTTC. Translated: CASSVDLRNEQFF.

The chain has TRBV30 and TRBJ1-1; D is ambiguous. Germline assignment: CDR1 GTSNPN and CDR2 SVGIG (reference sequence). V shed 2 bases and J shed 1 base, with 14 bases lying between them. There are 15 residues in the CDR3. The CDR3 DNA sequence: TGTGCCTGGAGTATAAGCGCAGTCCCGAACACTGAAGCTTTCTTT. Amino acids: CAWSISAVPNTEAFF. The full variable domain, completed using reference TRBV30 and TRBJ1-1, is SQTIHQWPATLVQPVGSPLSLECTVEGTSNPNLYWYRQAAGRGLQLLFYSVGIGQISSEVPQNLSASRPQDRQFILSSKKLLLSDSGFYLCAWSISAVPNTEAFFGQGTRLTVV.

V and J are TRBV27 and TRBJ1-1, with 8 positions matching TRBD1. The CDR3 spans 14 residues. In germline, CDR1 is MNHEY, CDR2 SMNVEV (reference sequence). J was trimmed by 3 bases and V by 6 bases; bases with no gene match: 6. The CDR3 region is CASRPGGWDTEAFF. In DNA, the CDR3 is TGTGCCAGCAGGCCAGGGGGCTGGGACACTGAAGCTTTCTTT.

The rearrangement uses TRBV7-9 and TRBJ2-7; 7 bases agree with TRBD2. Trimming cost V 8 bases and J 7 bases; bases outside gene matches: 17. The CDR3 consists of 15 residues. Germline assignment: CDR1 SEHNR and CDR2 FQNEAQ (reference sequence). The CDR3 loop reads CASSALGLDGGEQYF. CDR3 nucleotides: TGTGCCAGCTCCGCCTTGGGCCTCGACGGGGGGGAGCAGTACTTC.

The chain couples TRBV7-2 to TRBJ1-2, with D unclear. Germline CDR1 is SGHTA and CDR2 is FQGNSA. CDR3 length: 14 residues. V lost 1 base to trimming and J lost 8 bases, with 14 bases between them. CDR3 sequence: CASSLGTAGNGYTF. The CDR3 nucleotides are TGTGCCAGCAGCTTAGGGACGGCGGGAAACGGCTACACCTTC.

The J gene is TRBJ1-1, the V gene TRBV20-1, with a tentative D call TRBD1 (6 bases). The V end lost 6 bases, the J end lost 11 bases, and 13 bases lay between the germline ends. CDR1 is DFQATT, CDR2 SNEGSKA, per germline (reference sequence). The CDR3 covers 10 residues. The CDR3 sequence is CSARDNFAFF. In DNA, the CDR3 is TGCAGTGCAAGGGACAATTTCGCTTTCTTT.

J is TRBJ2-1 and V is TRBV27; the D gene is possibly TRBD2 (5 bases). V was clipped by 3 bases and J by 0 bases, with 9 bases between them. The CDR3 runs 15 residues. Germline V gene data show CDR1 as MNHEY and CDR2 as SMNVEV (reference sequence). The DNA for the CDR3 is TGTGCCAGCAGTTTTTGGAGGTCCTCCTACAATGAGCAGTTCTTC. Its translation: CASSFWRSSYNEQFF.

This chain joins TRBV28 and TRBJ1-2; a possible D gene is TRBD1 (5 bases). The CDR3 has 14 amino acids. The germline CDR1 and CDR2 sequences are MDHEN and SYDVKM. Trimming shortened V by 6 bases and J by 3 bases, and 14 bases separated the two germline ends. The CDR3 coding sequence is TGTGCCAGCAGGCTCGGGGGGGACCACTATGGCTACACCTTC. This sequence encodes CASRLGGDHYGYTF.

CDR3 in DNA: TGTGCCAGCAGTTACGAAGCGGGAGGCTCCTACGAGCAGTACTTC. This codes for CASSYEAGGSYEQYF. The chain recombines TRBV6-5 with TRBJ2-7, with 9 bases aligning to TRBD2. Germline assignment: CDR1 MNHEY and CDR2 SVGAGI. This CDR3 is 15 amino acids long. J lost 0 bases, V lost 2 bases, and 2 bases had no gene match.

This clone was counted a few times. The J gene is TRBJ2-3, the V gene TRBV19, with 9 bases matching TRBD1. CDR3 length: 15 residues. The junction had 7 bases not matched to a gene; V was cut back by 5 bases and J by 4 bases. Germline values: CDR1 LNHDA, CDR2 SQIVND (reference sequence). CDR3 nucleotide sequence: TGTGCCAGTAGTGACCGGGACAGGGTTTCAGATACGCAGTATTTT. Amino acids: CASSDRDRVSDTQYF.

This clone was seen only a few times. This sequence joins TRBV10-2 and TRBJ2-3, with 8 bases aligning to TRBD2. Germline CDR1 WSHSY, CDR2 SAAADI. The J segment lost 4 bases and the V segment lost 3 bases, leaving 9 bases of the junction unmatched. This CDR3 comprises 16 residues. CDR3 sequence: CASSEIGAGGPDTQYF. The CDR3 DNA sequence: TGCGCCAGCAGTGAAATTGGGGCGGGGGGCCCAGATACGCAGTATTTT.

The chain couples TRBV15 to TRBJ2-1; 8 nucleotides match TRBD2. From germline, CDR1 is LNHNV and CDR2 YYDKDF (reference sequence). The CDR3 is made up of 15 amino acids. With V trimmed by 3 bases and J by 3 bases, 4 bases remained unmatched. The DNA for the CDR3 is TGTGCCACCAGCAGGGGGCGGGGGGACTACAATGAGCAGTTCTTC. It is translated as CATSRGRGDYNEQFF.

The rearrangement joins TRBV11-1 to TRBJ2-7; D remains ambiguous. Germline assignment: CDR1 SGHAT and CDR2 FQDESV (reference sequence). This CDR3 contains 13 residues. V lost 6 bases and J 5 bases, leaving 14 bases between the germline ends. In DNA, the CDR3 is TGTGCCAGCAGTCCTTACACCCCAGACGAGCAGTACTTC. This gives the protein CASSPYTPDEQYF.

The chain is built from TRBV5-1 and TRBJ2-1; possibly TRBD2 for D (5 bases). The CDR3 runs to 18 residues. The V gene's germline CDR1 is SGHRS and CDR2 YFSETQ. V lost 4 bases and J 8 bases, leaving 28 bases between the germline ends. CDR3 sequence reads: CASSPTPRTRPYNHEQFF. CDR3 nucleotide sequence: TGCGCCAGCAGCCCCACTCCCCGAACTAGACCCTACAACCATGAGCAGTTCTTC.

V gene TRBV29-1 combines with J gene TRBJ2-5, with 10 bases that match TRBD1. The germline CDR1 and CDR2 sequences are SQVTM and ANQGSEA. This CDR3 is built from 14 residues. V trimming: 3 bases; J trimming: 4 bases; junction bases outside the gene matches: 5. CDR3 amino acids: CSVEGGDRGETQYF. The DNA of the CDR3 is TGCAGCGTTGAGGGCGGGGACAGGGGAGAGACCCAGTACTTC.

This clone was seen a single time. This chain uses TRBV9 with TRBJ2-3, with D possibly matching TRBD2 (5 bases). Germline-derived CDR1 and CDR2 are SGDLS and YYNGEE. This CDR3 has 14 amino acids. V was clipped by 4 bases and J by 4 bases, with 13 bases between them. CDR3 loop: CASSPGGSADTQYF. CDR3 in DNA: TGTGCCAGCAGCCCCGGTGGGAGCGCAGATACGCAGTATTTT.

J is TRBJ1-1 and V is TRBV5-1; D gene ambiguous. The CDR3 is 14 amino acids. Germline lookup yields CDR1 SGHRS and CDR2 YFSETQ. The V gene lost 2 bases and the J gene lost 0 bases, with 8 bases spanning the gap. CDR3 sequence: CASSFTTMNTEAFF. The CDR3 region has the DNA TGCGCCAGCAGCTTCACTACCATGAACACTGAAGCTTTCTTT. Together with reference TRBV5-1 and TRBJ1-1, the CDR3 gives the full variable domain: KAGVTQTPRYLIKTRGQQVTLSCSPISGHRSVSWYQQTPGQGLQFLFEYFSETQRNKGNFPGRFSGRQFSNSRSEMNVSTLELGDSALYLCASSFTTMNTEAFFGQGTRLTVV.

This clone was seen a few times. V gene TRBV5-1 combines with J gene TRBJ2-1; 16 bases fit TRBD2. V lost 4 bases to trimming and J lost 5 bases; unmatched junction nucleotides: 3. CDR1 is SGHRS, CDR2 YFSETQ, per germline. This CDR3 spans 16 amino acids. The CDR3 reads CASSGGLAGGHNEQFF. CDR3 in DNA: TGCGCCAGCAGCGGGGGACTAGCGGGGGGGCACAATGAGCAGTTCTTC.

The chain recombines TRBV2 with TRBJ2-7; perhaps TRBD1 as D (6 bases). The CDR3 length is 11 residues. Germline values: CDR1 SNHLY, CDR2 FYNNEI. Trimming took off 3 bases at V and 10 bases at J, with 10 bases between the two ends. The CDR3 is CASSEAGTQYF. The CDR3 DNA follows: TGTGCCAGCAGTGAGGCCGGGACACAGTACTTC.

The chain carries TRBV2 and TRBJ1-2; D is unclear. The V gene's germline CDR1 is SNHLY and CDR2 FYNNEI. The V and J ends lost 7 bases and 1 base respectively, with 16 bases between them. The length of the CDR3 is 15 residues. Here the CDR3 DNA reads TGTGCCAGCACTCTGAACCAGGATTTTAACTATGGCTACACCTTC. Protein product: CASTLNQDFNYGYTF.

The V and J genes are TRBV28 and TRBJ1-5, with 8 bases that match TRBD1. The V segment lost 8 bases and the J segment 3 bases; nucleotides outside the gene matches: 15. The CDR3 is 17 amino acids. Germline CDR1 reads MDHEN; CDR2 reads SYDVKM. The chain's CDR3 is CASRLSGTGVFNQPQHF. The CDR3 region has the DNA TGTGCCAGCCGTCTGTCCGGGACAGGAGTATTCAATCAGCCCCAGCATTTT.